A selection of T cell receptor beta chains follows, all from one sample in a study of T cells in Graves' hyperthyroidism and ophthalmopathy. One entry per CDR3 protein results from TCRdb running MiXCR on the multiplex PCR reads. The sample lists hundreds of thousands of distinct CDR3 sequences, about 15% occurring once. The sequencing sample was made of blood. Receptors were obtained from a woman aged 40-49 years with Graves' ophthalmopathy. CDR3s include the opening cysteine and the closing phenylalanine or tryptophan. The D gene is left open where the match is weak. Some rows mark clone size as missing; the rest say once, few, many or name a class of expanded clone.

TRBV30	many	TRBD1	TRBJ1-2	CAWIRGDRGVGGYTF	TGTGCCTGGATAAGGGGGGACAGGGGAGTAGGCGGCTACACCTTC
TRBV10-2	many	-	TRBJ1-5	CASSATGSNQPQHF	TGCGCCAGCAGTGCGACAGGTAGCAATCAGCCCCAGCATTTT
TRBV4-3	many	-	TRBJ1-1	CASSQEGVLNTEAFF	TGCGCCAGCAGCCAAGAGGGGGTTTTGAACACTGAAGCTTTCTTT
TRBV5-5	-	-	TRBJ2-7	CASSLVRQHLYEQYF	TGTGCCAGCAGCTTGGTGCGACAGCACCTCTACGAGCAGTACTTC
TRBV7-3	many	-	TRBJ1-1	CASSYDSKTEAFF	TGTGCCAGCAGCTATGACAGTAAAACTGAAGCTTTCTTT
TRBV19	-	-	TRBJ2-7	CASSMSQNSYEQYF	TGTGCCAGTAGTATGTCACAGAACTCCTACGAGCAGTACTTC
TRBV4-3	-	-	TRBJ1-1	CASSQDQGLVGATEAFF	TGCGCCAGCAGCCAAGATCAGGGGTTGGTTGGGGCCACTGAAGCTTTCTTT
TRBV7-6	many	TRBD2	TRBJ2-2	CASRARPGPIAGPNTGELFF	TGTGCCAGCAGGGCCCGCCCCGGACCTATAGCGGGACCGAACACCGGGGAGCTGTTTTTT
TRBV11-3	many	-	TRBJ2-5	CASNHRLRKDSEWQETQYF	TGTGCCAGCAATCATCGGTTACGCAAGGACAGTGAATGGCAAGAGACCCAGTACTTC
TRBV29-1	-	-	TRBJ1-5	CSVEVASNQPQHF	TGCAGCGTTGAGGTTGCGAGCAATCAGCCCCAGCATTTT
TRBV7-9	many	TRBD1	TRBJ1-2	CASSFPGQGEANYGYTF	TGTGCCAGCAGCTTCCCCGGACAGGGAGAAGCTAACTATGGCTACACCTTC
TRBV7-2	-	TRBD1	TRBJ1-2	CASSLQYRGGGYTF	TGTGCCAGCAGCTTACAATACAGGGGCGGTGGCTACACCTTC
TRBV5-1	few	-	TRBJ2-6	CASSLRGGAGANVLTF	TGCGCCAGCAGCTTGCGTGGGGGCGCTGGGGCCAACGTCCTGACTTTC
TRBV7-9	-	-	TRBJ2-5	CASNLGGAGETQYF	TGTGCCAGCAACTTAGGGGGGGCGGGAGAGACCCAGTACTTC
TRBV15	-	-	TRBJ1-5	CATSRVYGSNQPQHF	TGTGCCACCAGCAGAGTTTACGGGAGCAATCAGCCCCAGCATTTT
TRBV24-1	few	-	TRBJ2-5	CATEKLGEKTQYF	TGTGCCACCGAAAAATTAGGGGAGAAGACCCAGTACTTC
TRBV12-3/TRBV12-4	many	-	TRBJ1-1	CASRPTGLSTEAFF	TGTGCCAGCAGGCCAACAGGGTTATCAACTGAAGCTTTCTTT